What follows are 14 T cell receptor beta chains derived from one specimen sequenced in a study of shared clonotypes between healthy human individuals (dated by TCRdb to about 2020). Library construction relied on the immunoSEQ multiplex PCR assay. Imported from immuneACCESS, the table was reduced by TCRdb to in-frame sequences with V and J called. These copies leave out some clones; in studies compared against another copy, an unresolved V gene accounts for under half, and the cause of the remainder is not known. The sample has over a million clones on record, around 74% of them singletons. Of the sample, approximately 1.3% is held by the ten largest clones. Sequenced material: memory CD4+ T cells sorted from blood. The cell subset or site label corresponds to: CD45RA-negative fraction. Receptor source: a man aged 18 to 35 in good health.

This clone has just a few counts. J is TRBJ1-5 and V is TRBV5-1; no reliable D call. CDR3 length: 13 amino acids. CDR1 is SGHRS, CDR2 YFSETQ, per germline. V gave up 6 bases and J gave up 0 bases, with 7 bases separating them. The CDR3 loop is CASTRYSNQPQHF. The CDR3, as DNA: TGCGCCAGCACTCGGTATAGCAATCAGCCCCAGCATTTT. Full variable domain (outside the CDR3, taken from reference TRBV5-1 and TRBJ1-5): KAGVTQTPRYLIKTRGQQVTLSCSPISGHRSVSWYQQTPGQGLQFLFEYFSETQRNKGNFPGRFSGRQFSNSRSEMNVSTLELGDSALYLCASTRYSNQPQHFGDGTRLSIL.

The chain couples TRBV25-1 to TRBJ1-3, with D perhaps matching TRBD1 (5 bases). V lost 4 bases and J 0 bases, leaving 16 bases between the germline ends. CDR1 is MGHDK and CDR2 is SYGVNS in the germline V gene. The CDR3 totals 17 residues. The CDR3 DNA reads as TGTGCCAGCAGTGCCGCTAGGGGAACACTCTCTGGAAACACCATATATTTT. Translation gives CASSAARGTLSGNTIYF.

This clone was detected once. This chain links TRBV6-6 with TRBJ2-1; 11 bases fit TRBD2. The germline V gene encodes CDR1 MNHNY and CDR2 SVGAGI (reference sequence). V lost 5 bases to trimming and J lost 2 bases; unmatched junction nucleotides: 5. This CDR3 contains 16 residues. CDR3 amino acids: CASSRSGGATYNEQFF. The CDR3 coding sequence is TGTGCCAGCAGTCGTAGCGGGGGGGCAACCTACAATGAGCAGTTCTTC.

V usage is TRBV5-6 and J usage is TRBJ2-7; D assignment may be TRBD1 or TRBD2 (5 bases each). The CDR3 runs to 14 residues. V was cut by 2 bases and J by 6 bases, with 15 bases left in between. Germline CDR1 reads SGHDT; CDR2 reads YYEEEE. The CDR3 DNA sequence: TGTGCCAGCAGCTTCCTGGGGACCCCCAGCGAGCAGTACTTC. Translated, it gives CASSFLGTPSEQYF. Full variable domain (rest looked up from reference TRBV5-6 and TRBJ2-7): DAGVTQSPTHLIKTRGQQVTLRCSPKSGHDTVSWYQQALGQGPQFIFQYYEEEERQRGNFPDRFSGHQFPNYSSELNVNALLLGDSALYLCASSFLGTPSEQYFGPGTRLTVT.

The CDR3 protein is CASSLPGLPTGELFF. The DNA for the CDR3 is TGTGCCAGCAGCTTGCCGGGACTACCCACCGGGGAGCTGTTTTTT. V gene TRBV7-2 combines with J gene TRBJ2-2; 7 nucleotides line up with TRBD2. Trimming took 3 bases from V and 4 from J; bases not matched to a gene: 5. The CDR3 is 15 amino acids. Germline CDR1 and CDR2: SGHTA and FQGNSA.

V usage is TRBV9 and J usage is TRBJ1-1, with D hard to call. Per the germline V gene, CDR1 is SGDLS and CDR2 is YYNGEE. V lost 0 bases and J lost 7, with 13 bases in between. The CDR3 is 14 residues long. The DNA for the CDR3 is TGTGCCAGCAGCGTAGCTTATCGAGGCGGTGAAGCTTTCTTT. It codes for CASSVAYRGGEAFF.

The CDR3 region is CASSDGPILALGGYTF. The CDR3 DNA sequence: TGTGCCAGCAGTGACGGCCCCATTCTTGCACTCGGGGGCTACACCTTC. The rearrangement joins TRBV2 to TRBJ1-2; D not resolved. The CDR3 consists of 16 residues. CDR1 is SNHLY and CDR2 is FYNNEI in the germline V gene. The germline V and J ends were trimmed by 3 bases and 8 bases, with 22 bases remaining between them. Based on the CDR3 plus reference TRBV2 and TRBJ1-2, the full variable domain is EPEVTQTPSHQVTQMGQEVILRCVPISNHLYFYWYRQILGQKVEFLVSFYNNEISEKSEIFDDQFSVERPDGSNFTLKIRSTKLEDSAMYFCASSDGPILALGGYTFGSGTRLTVV.

The chain recombines TRBV27 with TRBJ2-5; 10 bases align to TRBD2. The CDR3 runs to 15 residues. J was trimmed by 3 bases and V by 6 bases; bases with no gene match: 7. CDR1 MNHEY and CDR2 SMNVEV come from the germline V gene (reference sequence). CDR3: CASRLSGRAKETQYF. In DNA, the CDR3 is TGTGCCAGCAGGTTAAGCGGGAGGGCCAAAGAGACCCAGTACTTC.

This clone was seen more than once but under ten times. V usage is TRBV4-2 and J usage is TRBJ2-1; D call uncertain. Germline values: CDR1 LGHNA, CDR2 YNFKEQ. This CDR3 contains 15 residues. V shed 0 bases and J shed 6 bases, with 12 bases lying between them. CDR3 sequence: CASSQEASSFNEQFF. DNA for the CDR3: TGTGCCAGCAGCCAAGAGGCGAGTAGCTTCAATGAGCAGTTCTTC.

This clone appeared a few times. The chain couples TRBV7-8 to TRBJ1-2; TRBD1 aligns across 7 bases. Unmatched junction bases numbered 6, after V lost 3 bases and J lost 8 bases. The CDR3 has 13 residues. Germline V gene sequence: CDR1 SGHVS, CDR2 FQNEAQ. The CDR3, as DNA: TGTGCCAGCAGCTTCACAGGGGTGGAAGGCTACACCTTC. Residues: CASSFTGVEGYTF.

As regards this clone: The sample has other DNA sequences that encode this CDR3 too. The chain is built from TRBV18 and TRBJ2-3, with D hard to call. From germline, CDR1 is KGHSH and CDR2 LQKENI. The length of the CDR3 is 13 residues. V was cut by 1 base and J by 4 bases, with 6 bases left in between. The CDR3 protein is CASSPQGADTQYF. Written as DNA, the CDR3 is TGTGCCAGCTCACCACAGGGTGCAGATACGCAGTATTTT.

Worth noting for this clone: This sample also contains other DNA sequences that code for the same CDR3. The chain has TRBV18 and TRBJ2-7; no reliable D call. The CDR3 covers 13 residues. Germline V gene lookup returns CDR1 KGHSH and CDR2 LQKENI. Trimming stripped 2 bases from V and 0 bases from J, with 5 bases between. CDR3 sequence (DNA): TGTGCCAGCTCACCAGGGTCCTCCTACGAGCAGTACTTC. Translating it yields CASSPGSSYEQYF.

The V and J genes are TRBV10-3 and TRBJ1-6; D is possibly TRBD1 (5 bases). V gave up 8 bases and J gave up 6 bases, with 11 bases separating them. Germline CDR1 and CDR2: ENHRY and SYGVKD. CDR3 length: 13 amino acids. CDR3 in amino acids: CAIRGQFNSPLHF. Written as DNA, the CDR3 is TGTGCCATCCGCGGACAATTTAATTCACCCCTCCACTTT.

This clone was observed once. The rearrangement joins TRBV4-3 to TRBJ2-6, with no clear D. CDR1 LGHNA and CDR2 YSLEER come from the germline V gene. The CDR3 runs to 16 residues. Trimming pared 0 bases from V and 5 bases from J, leaving 11 bases between. DNA for the CDR3: TGCGCCAGCAGCCAAGAATACGGACCCTGGGCCAACGTCCTGACTTTC. It is translated as CASSQEYGPWANVLTF.